The next 26 T cell receptor beta chains were all read from a single sample in a study of neurological immune-mediated disorders. In TCRdb, the 5' RACE reads were re-called with MiXCR into one record per CDR3 protein. Altogether 77,000 or so distinct CDR3 sequences are present, approximately 10% being singletons, with the ten largest covering approximately 1.5%. Specimen: PBMCs. Every receptor here comes from a man aged 50-59 years in good health.

The table lists this clonotype with many counts. V usage is TRBV20-1 and J usage is TRBJ2-7, with 7 bases that match TRBD1. The V and J ends lost 2 bases and 4 bases, in that order; junction bases with no gene match: 5. The CDR3 length is 13 residues. Germline lookup yields CDR1 DFQATT and CDR2 SNEGSKA (reference sequence). The CDR3 loop is CSARPTGIYEQYF. Written as DNA, the CDR3 is TGCAGTGCTAGACCGACAGGGATTTACGAGCAGTACTTC.

This clonotype was recorded many times. The chain carries TRBV27 and TRBJ1-1, with D possibly being TRBD1 (6 bases). Looked up from germline, CDR1 is MNHEY and CDR2 is SMNVEV (reference sequence). V was pared by 7 bases and J by 1 base, with 13 bases between. CDR3 length: 14 residues. DNA for the CDR3: TGTGCCAGCAAGCTTACAGGGAAGAACACTGAAGCTTTCTTT. Protein product: CASKLTGKNTEAFF.

The chain joins TRBV20-1 to TRBJ2-3, with 7 bases that match TRBD2. V was pared by 7 bases and J by 4 bases, with 17 bases of the junction left unmatched. Germline CDR1 is DFQATT and CDR2 is SNEGSKA (reference sequence). The CDR3 has 16 amino acids. The CDR3 nucleotides read TGCAGTGAAAACTCGGAGGCGGGAGAGGTAGCAGATACGCAGTATTTT. Translation: CSENSEAGEVADTQYF.

In its sample, this clonotype was seen many times. V is TRBV5-1 and J is TRBJ1-1, with 7 positions matching TRBD1. Germline-derived CDR1 and CDR2 are SGHRS and YFSETQ. V shed 4 bases, J shed 2 bases, and the junction held 8 bases outside the gene matches. The CDR3 is 15 residues long. CDR3 sequence reads: CASSTQQGINTEAFF. CDR3 nucleotides: TGCGCCAGCAGCACCCAACAGGGGATAAACACTGAAGCTTTCTTT. Together with reference TRBV5-1 and TRBJ1-1, the CDR3 gives the full variable domain: KAGVTQTPRYLIKTRGQQVTLSCSPISGHRSVSWYQQTPGQGLQFLFEYFSETQRNKGNFPGRFSGRQFSNSRSEMNVSTLELGDSALYLCASSTQQGINTEAFFGQGTRLTVV.

This clonotype came up many times. The V call is TRBV12-3 or TRBV12-4, the J call TRBJ2-7; TRBD1 matches at 9 bases. This CDR3 region has 15 residues. Unmatched junction bases numbered 6, after V lost 3 bases and J lost 3 bases. CDR3 protein: CASSLHGQGIYEQYF. Here the CDR3 DNA reads TGTGCCAGCAGTTTGCATGGACAGGGGATCTACGAGCAGTACTTC.

This clonotype was seen ten or more times. The chain combines TRBV20-1 with TRBJ2-1; 11 nucleotides agree with TRBD1. Germline V gene lookup returns CDR1 DFQATT and CDR2 SNEGSKA (reference sequence). The junction had 1 base not matched to a gene; V was cut back by 1 base and J by 2 bases. The CDR3 sequence is 15 residues long. CDR3 DNA: TGCAGTGCTAGAGGGGACAGGGGGACCTACAATGAGCAGTTCTTC. Translating it yields CSARGDRGTYNEQFF.

This clonotype has at least ten counts. The chain joins TRBV12-3 or TRBV12-4 to TRBJ2-1, with 12 bases lining up with TRBD2. V lost 6 bases, J lost 8 bases, and 8 bases stayed unmatched. This CDR3 is 15 amino acids long. The CDR3 spells CASSLLGLAGHEQFF. The CDR3 region has the DNA TGTGCCAGCAGCCTCCTGGGACTAGCGGGCCATGAGCAGTTCTTC.

This clonotype was recorded many times. The chain combines TRBV5-1 with TRBJ1-5; 7 nucleotides match TRBD1. Trimming took 4 bases from V and 7 from J; bases not matched to a gene: 5. This CDR3 is 13 amino acids long. Germline V CDR1 and CDR2: SGHRS, YFSETQ. For the CDR3, the DNA is TGCGCCAGCAGCCCCGACAGGGACCAGCCCCAGCATTTT. This gives the protein CASSPDRDQPQHF.

This clonotype was counted ten times or more. The chain uses TRBV7-3 and TRBJ2-5, with TRBD2 matching 8 bases. The germline V gene has CDR1 SGHTA and CDR2 FQGTGA. The junction had 4 bases not matched to a gene; V was cut back by 5 bases and J by 5 bases. The CDR3 contains 13 residues. As DNA, the CDR3 is TGTGCCAGCAGCCCGGGGGGGGCTGAGACCCAGTACTTC. Translated, it gives CASSPGGAETQYF.

This clonotype was observed many times. V gene TRBV10-3 combines with J gene TRBJ2-7; TRBD2 aligns across 14 bases. Germline assignment: CDR1 ENHRY and CDR2 SYGVKD. The trim removed 7 bases at V and 7 bases at J, leaving 6 bases unmatched. The CDR3 is made up of 14 amino acids. CDR3 sequence (DNA): TGTGCCATCAAATCGACTAGCGGGGGGGATGAGCAGTACTTC. It yields the protein CAIKSTSGGDEQYF.

This clonotype was observed at least ten times. The genes are TRBV5-1 and TRBJ1-4; TRBD1 matches 10 bases. Germline V gives CDR1 SGHRS, CDR2 YFSETQ. The CDR3 covers 15 residues. After removal of 3 bases from V and 6 bases from J, the junction contained 5 bases not matched to a gene. As DNA, the CDR3 is TGCGCCAGCAGCTCCCGACAGGGGGCAGATGAAAAACTGTTTTTT. It codes for CASSSRQGADEKLFF. Looking up the rest from reference TRBV5-1 and TRBJ1-4 gives the full variable domain: KAGVTQTPRYLIKTRGQQVTLSCSPISGHRSVSWYQQTPGQGLQFLFEYFSETQRNKGNFPGRFSGRQFSNSRSEMNVSTLELGDSALYLCASSSRQGADEKLFFGSGTQLSVL.

This clonotype was detected ten times or more. The genes are TRBV9 and TRBJ1-1, with 7 bases that match TRBD1. The CDR3 runs 14 residues. Unmatched junction bases numbered 3, after V lost 0 bases and J lost 4 bases. Germline loops: CDR1 SGDLS, CDR2 YYNGEE. CDR3 sequence reads: CASSVDPGGTEAFF. The CDR3 DNA sequence: TGTGCCAGCAGCGTAGATCCAGGGGGCACTGAAGCTTTCTTT.

This clonotype was observed many times. The chain has TRBV14 and TRBJ1-1; D uncertain. CDR1 SGHDN and CDR2 FVKESK come from the germline V gene. This CDR3 has 12 amino acids. Trimming pared 4 bases from V and 1 base from J, leaving 4 bases between. Here the CDR3 reads CASSPENTEAFF. CDR3 bases: TGTGCCAGCAGCCCTGAGAACACTGAAGCTTTCTTT.

This clonotype was picked up many times. The chain couples TRBV27 to TRBJ2-3; maybe TRBD1 (5 bases). The germline V gene encodes CDR1 MNHEY and CDR2 SMNVEV (reference sequence). The CDR3 is made up of 14 amino acids. V lost 2 bases to trimming and J lost 0 bases, with 6 bases between them. This CDR3 reads CASSLQGSTDTQYF. CDR3 in DNA: TGTGCCAGCAGTTTACAGGGTAGCACAGATACGCAGTATTTT.

There are many counts of this clonotype. In DNA form, the CDR3 reads TGTGCCAGCAGTCTCAGGACAGGGCCCTATGGCTACACCTTC. Translated, it gives CASSLRTGPYGYTF. The V gene is TRBV28, the J gene TRBJ1-2; the match to TRBD1 covers 8 bases. The CDR3 extends over 14 amino acids. V gave up 5 bases and J gave up 4 bases; unmatched junction bases: 6. The germline V gene has CDR1 MDHEN and CDR2 SYDVKM.

This clonotype was picked up one time. The CDR3 protein is CASSIADGVWSREQYF. CDR3 coding DNA: TGTGCCAGTAGTATAGCCGACGGGGTCTGGTCGAGGGAGCAGTACTTC. The V and J genes are TRBV19 and TRBJ2-7, with a tentative D call TRBD2 (5 bases). From germline, CDR1 is LNHDA and CDR2 SQIVND (reference sequence). Trimming pared 1 base from V and 7 bases from J, leaving 20 bases between. CDR3 length equals 16 residues.

In this sample, this clonotype turned up many times. The chain carries TRBV20-1 and TRBJ1-1, with 10 bases lining up with TRBD1. Per the germline V gene, CDR1 is DFQATT and CDR2 is SNEGSKA (reference sequence). Trimming cost V 1 base and J 0 bases; bases outside gene matches: 5. The CDR3 is made up of 16 amino acids. Here the CDR3 reads CSARGRGTGVNTEAFF. CDR3 coding DNA: TGCAGTGCTAGAGGGCGAGGGACAGGGGTGAACACTGAAGCTTTCTTT.

There are many counts of this clonotype. No DNA is shown, since the ends of the CDR3 on it are uncertain; the CDR3 is the one TCRdb lists. The chain recombines TRBV6-2 or TRBV6-3 with TRBJ2-1; the table's D call of TRBD2 was not tested on the DNA. The germline gives CDR1 MNHEY, CDR2 SVGEGT. Both ends counted, the CDR3 spans 12 residues. This CDR3 reads CASSVAGGSEFF.

This clonotype was found many times. This rearrangement joins TRBV27 to TRBJ1-4; 12 bases agree with TRBD1. The germline CDR1 and CDR2 sequences are MNHEY and SMNVEV (reference sequence). The CDR3 length is 15 residues. The trim removed 3 bases at V and 8 bases at J, leaving 4 bases unmatched. This CDR3 reads CASSFIGTGGEKLFF. The CDR3 nucleotides are TGTGCCAGCAGTTTCATTGGGACAGGGGGCGAAAAACTGTTTTTT.

This clonotype showed up many times. V gene TRBV4-1 combines with J gene TRBJ2-7, with 8 positions matching TRBD2. Germline loops: CDR1 MGHRA, CDR2 YSYEKL. The trim removed 0 bases at V and 7 bases at J, leaving 8 bases unmatched. The CDR3 is 15 amino acids. CDR3 sequence (DNA): TGCGCCAGCAGCCAAGAGGGCGGGGGGCCTAGGGAGCAGTACTTC. Protein: CASSQEGGGPREQYF.

This chain joins TRBV7-9 and TRBJ2-3; D is possibly TRBD2 (7 bases). This CDR3 region has 16 residues. Germline V CDR1 and CDR2: SEHNR, FQNEAQ (reference sequence). The V end lost 7 bases, the J end lost 4 bases, and 21 bases lay between the germline ends. In DNA, the CDR3 is TGTGCCAGCATCAAAAGGGAGGGGGACCGGGCAGATACGCAGTATTTT. As protein: CASIKREGDRADTQYF.

This clonotype was picked up many times. Here the CDR3 reads CASSFSEGETQYF. The CDR3 nucleotides are TGTGCCAGCAGCTTTTCGGAGGGGGAGACCCAGTACTTC. This chain joins TRBV9 and TRBJ2-5; D might be TRBD2 (6 bases). The CDR3 extends over 13 amino acids. Trimming removed 4 bases from V and 5 bases from J, with 12 bases in between. Per the germline V gene, CDR1 is SGDLS and CDR2 is YYNGEE.

This clonotype was seen at least ten times. The J gene is TRBJ1-1, the V gene TRBV11-2; 9 nucleotides match TRBD1. In germline, CDR1 is SGHAT, CDR2 FQNNGV. The trim removed 0 bases at V and 4 bases at J, leaving 3 bases unmatched. CDR3 length: 15 residues. CDR3 DNA: TGTGCCAGCAGCTTAGAGGAGACAGGGGGCACTGAAGCTTTCTTT. Its translation: CASSLEETGGTEAFF.

This clonotype came up many times. The chain uses TRBV21-1 and TRBJ2-7; TRBD1 is taken as the D call from the table, unchecked against the DNA. TRBV21-1 has pseudogene status. The CDR3 has 16 amino acids. The CDR3 protein is CASSPREGVRSYEQYF. The CDR3 nucleotides are TGTGCCAGCAGCCCCCGAGAAGGGGTCCGCTCCTACGAGCAGTACTTC.

The sample holds many counts of this clonotype. The chain uses TRBV5-1 and TRBJ2-3; 13 bases align to TRBD2. CDR1 SGHRS and CDR2 YFSETQ come from the germline V gene. This CDR3 is 17 amino acids long. J was trimmed by 2 bases and V by 4 bases; bases with no gene match: 7. The CDR3 sequence: CASSPRLAGGFTDTQYF. The DNA for the CDR3 is TGCGCCAGCAGCCCGAGACTAGCGGGAGGTTTCACAGATACGCAGTATTTT. Filled out from reference TRBV5-1 and TRBJ2-3, the complete variable domain reads KAGVTQTPRYLIKTRGQQVTLSCSPISGHRSVSWYQQTPGQGLQFLFEYFSETQRNKGNFPGRFSGRQFSNSRSEMNVSTLELGDSALYLCASSPRLAGGFTDTQYFGPGTRLTVL.

V is TRBV5-1 and J is TRBJ2-1; D unresolved. The germline V gene has CDR1 SGHRS and CDR2 YFSETQ. The ends were cut back, 4 bases at V and 2 bases at J, with 7 bases in the middle. The CDR3 has 13 residues. The CDR3 DNA reads as TGCGCCAGCAGCAAGGGCACCTACAATGAGCAGTTCTTC. Protein sequence: CASSKGTYNEQFF.